This T cell receptor (beta chain) derives from a study of blood T cell repertoires in COVID-19. In the study overall: COVID-19 samples from acute and convalescent phases originated in the United States, Italy and Spain.

CDR1 is SQVTM and CDR2 is ANQGSEA in the germline V gene. The CDR3 contains 13 residues. The V segment lost 5 bases and the J segment 3 bases; nucleotides outside the gene matches: 4. Original processing methods: Reference gene primer amplification gave nucleated cell count estimates. Sequencing was performed with immunoSEQ multiplex PCR; in TCRdb, only in-frame clones are kept and a portion is missing. Clone size and the V and J calls come from that table; the DNA yielded D and trimming. The sample consists of over 400,000 clones, 75% to 90% of them appearing once. The TCR originated in a human donor in a cohort sampled during active COVID-19. This chain joins TRBV29-1 and TRBJ2-7, with 10 bases matching TRBD1. Material: peripheral blood. CDR3 DNA: TGCAGCGTTTTCGGACAGGGGGTCTACGAGCAGTACTTC. Its protein is CSVFGQGVYEQYF.